This note documents a single T cell receptor (beta chain) sequence. Its antigen is as yet unknown. The study ran its PCR with 60 Vbeta and 13 Jbeta primers. Sequencing used immunoSEQ multiplex PCR; TCRdb keeps in-frame clones, though not all of them. The sample consists of 80,000 to 100,000 clones, roughly 70% of them appearing once. This sample is part of a study of cytomegalovirus exposure and HLA in healthy donors. Study results and caveats: TCR beta V segments were, for the most part, productive about 87% or about 30% of the time in an earlier analysis.

Germline V gene sequence: CDR1 MNHNS, CDR2 SASEGT. The junction had 12 bases not matched to a gene; V was cut back by 1 base and J by 10 bases. This CDR3 spans 16 amino acids. The receptor was isolated from a man aged 50 or older in good health and CMV-seronegative. The chain recombines TRBV6-1 with TRBJ2-1, with 8 bases lining up with TRBD2. The sequenced material came from PBMCs. The CDR3 DNA is TGTGCCAGCAGTGAAGGGTACCAGCGGGAGAACCTAGAGCAGTTCTTC. Protein product: CASSEGYQRENLEQFF.